This T cell receptor beta chain was identified during a study of chemoradiotherapy in HPV16-positive cancers. Some clones are missing from TCRdb's copy, which holds only in-frame ones; the method was immunoSEQ multiplex PCR. The sample holds 990 or so clones; approximately 90% are singletons and the top ten take 5.9%. Worth noting for this clone: The antigen is unknown.

The CDR3 loop spans 15 amino acids. The germline gives CDR1 LNHDA, CDR2 SQIVND (reference sequence). V lost 5 bases to trimming and J lost 8 bases; unmatched junction nucleotides: 13. The study, taken as a whole, reports: The functional HPV-specific definition rests on just a couple of HPV16-positive patients. Candidate HPV-specific clones and E7-related TCR motifs grew in tumor during treatment.

The specimen was tumor tissue, collected from a patient who underwent chemoradiotherapy. The origin of this receptor is a human donor with HPV-associated anogenital cancer. The rearrangement links TRBV19 to TRBJ2-3; 7 positions match TRBD2. CDR3 coding DNA: TGTGCCAGTAGTTCCAGACTAGCCAGCTTGCTTACGCAGTATTTT. Its protein product is CASSSRLASLLTQYF.